Below are 21 T cell receptor beta chains sequenced from a single sample in a study of T cells in Graves' hyperthyroidism and ophthalmopathy. The TCR beta CDR3 regions underwent amplification using RNA transcripts as the source. During a first-round RT-PCR of the TCR CDR3, the HTBI primer set was used. One entry per CDR3 protein results from TCRdb running MiXCR on the multiplex PCR reads. The sample consists of some 510,000 distinct CDR3 sequences, more than 20% of them appearing once. The sequencing input was blood. The receptors originated from a man younger than 35 with Graves' hyperthyroidism.

V and J are TRBV12-3 or TRBV12-4 and TRBJ1-1; D is undetermined. CDR3 size: 13 residues. Trimming stripped 5 bases from V and 5 bases from J, with 12 bases between. The CDR3 sequence: CASSTVGGTEAFF. In DNA, the CDR3 is TGTGCCAGCAGTACGGTAGGTGGAACTGAAGCTTTCTTT.

The chain links TRBV5-1 to TRBJ2-7; a possible D gene is TRBD2 (6 bases). Germline CDR1 reads SGHRS; CDR2 reads YFSETQ. The germline V and J ends were trimmed by 0 bases and 2 bases, with 12 bases remaining between them. The CDR3 runs 15 residues. CDR3 bases: TGCGCCAGCAGCTTGGCGGCAGGGAGGACCTACGAGCAGTACTTC. It specifies CASSLAAGRTYEQYF.

In this sample, this clonotype turned up many times. V is TRBV12-3 or TRBV12-4 and J is TRBJ2-7; 7 bases line up with TRBD1. The CDR3 loop spans 14 amino acids. Trimming at V came to 6 bases and at J to 0 bases, leaving 5 bases not matched to a gene. Here the CDR3 reads CASRGQTYSYEQYF. The DNA of the CDR3 is TGTGCCAGCAGGGGACAGACTTACTCCTACGAGCAGTACTTC.

The J gene is TRBJ2-7, the V gene TRBV6-2 or TRBV6-3; D may be TRBD1 (6 bases). The germline V gene encodes CDR1 MNHEY and CDR2 SVGEGT. This CDR3 has 14 amino acids. V was clipped by 6 bases and J by 5 bases, with 17 bases between them. CDR3 DNA sequence: TGTGCCAGCAGCTACGGGACATCGGTCCACGAGCAGTACTTC. It yields the protein CASSYGTSVHEQYF.

Of note for this clonotype: A read error may produce the germline difference seen at one junction end. This sequence joins TRBV11-2 and TRBJ2-7; tentatively, D is TRBD1 (8 bases). CDR1 and CDR2 (germline): SGHAT, FQNNGV. The length of the CDR3 is 17 residues. DNA for the CDR3: TGTGCCAGCAGCCTGTTGGGGGGGCAGGGGGCCCTACTCGATGTGGACTTC. This codes for CASSLLGGQGALLDVDF.

At least ten counts were recorded for this clonotype. CDR3 in amino acids: CASKGISYEQYF. The CDR3 region has the DNA TGTGCCAGCAAGGGGATCTCCTACGAGCAGTACTTC. This chain uses TRBV6-1 with TRBJ2-7, with TRBD1 as a possible D gene (5 bases). The CDR3 loop spans 12 amino acids. Germline CDR1 reads MNHNS; CDR2 reads SASEGT. V lost 7 bases, J lost 0 bases, and 7 bases lay in between.

The chain carries TRBV24-1 and TRBJ2-2; 7 bases are a match to TRBD1. V lost 2 bases to trimming and J lost 0 bases; unmatched junction nucleotides: 5. Germline CDR1 and CDR2: KGHDR and SFDVKD. This CDR3 comprises 17 residues. The CDR3, as DNA: TGTGCCACCAGTGATTGGAACAGGGGATCGAACACCGGGGAGCTGTTTTTT. As protein: CATSDWNRGSNTGELFF.

J is TRBJ1-5 and V is TRBV15, with D unresolved. The CDR3 has 15 amino acids. V lost 1 base, J lost 0 bases, and 7 bases lay in between. The V gene's germline CDR1 is LNHNV and CDR2 YYDKDF (reference sequence). CDR3 in amino acids: CATSRVPGSNQPQHF. The DNA for the CDR3 is TGTGCCACCAGCAGAGTGCCAGGTAGCAATCAGCCCCAGCATTTT.

At least ten counts were recorded for this clonotype. The chain employs TRBV7-8 and TRBJ1-5, with unresolved D. Trimming took 5 bases from V and 4 from J, leaving 12 bases between them. CDR1 and CDR2 from the germline V gene are SGHVS and FQNEAQ. The CDR3 has 14 residues. The CDR3 here is CASSIGRTNQPQHF. CDR3 DNA: TGTGCCAGCAGCATCGGACGGACGAATCAGCCCCAGCATTTT.

This chain links TRBV6-1 with TRBJ1-2, with a tentative D call TRBD1 (6 bases). Per germline, CDR1 MNHNS and CDR2 SASEGT. CDR3 length equals 13 residues. Trimming shortened V by 10 bases and J by 3 bases, and 15 bases separated the two germline ends. The DNA of the CDR3 is TGTGCCATTTCACAGGGTCGGCACTATGGCTACACCTTC. The encoded protein is CAISQGRHYGYTF.

The V call is TRBV12-3 or TRBV12-4, the J call TRBJ2-7; D may match TRBD1 or TRBD2 (5 bases each). The V end was cut by 4 bases, the J end by 6 bases, with 13 bases between. The CDR3 length is 13 residues. The CDR3 sequence is CASSWDGVGEQYF. DNA of the CDR3: TGTGCCAGCAGTTGGGACGGGGTCGGCGAGCAGTACTTC.

The genes are TRBV29-1 and TRBJ1-1; possibly TRBD1 for D (5 bases). The V and J ends lost 4 bases and 5 bases respectively, with 11 bases between them. Germline V gene data show CDR1 as SQVTM and CDR2 as ANQGSEA. The CDR3 is 12 residues long. The CDR3 protein is CSVVAGGTEAFF. The CDR3 coding sequence is TGCAGCGTTGTTGCGGGGGGGACTGAAGCTTTCTTT.

The chain carries TRBV11-1 and TRBJ2-7; D is unresolved. Per the germline V gene, CDR1 is SGHAT and CDR2 is FQDESV (reference sequence). Trimming stripped 5 bases from V and 4 bases from J, with 15 bases between. The CDR3 has 14 residues. CDR3 sequence (DNA): TGTGCCAGCAGCCACCGAACCCGGACGTACGAGCAGTACTTC. Protein sequence: CASSHRTRTYEQYF.

In its sample, this clonotype was seen many times. This sequence joins TRBV5-5 and TRBJ1-1; D not resolved. The CDR3 is made up of 16 amino acids. Trimming took 0 bases from V and 3 from J, leaving 15 bases between them. From germline, CDR1 is SGHKS and CDR2 YYEKEE (reference sequence). CDR3 in DNA: TGTGCCAGCAGCTTGGGTGGTGTGGGTGAATACACTGAAGCTTTCTTT. Translated, it gives CASSLGGVGEYTEAFF. Filled out from reference TRBV5-5 and TRBJ1-1, the complete variable domain reads DAGVTQSPTHLIKTRGQQVTLRCSPISGHKSVSWYQQVLGQGPQFIFQYYEKEERGRGNFPDRFSARQFPNYSSELNVNALLLGDSALYLCASSLGGVGEYTEAFFGQGTRLTVV.

This clonotype was seen repeatedly, ten times or more. This chain links TRBV12-3 or TRBV12-4 with TRBJ1-2, with D uncertain. The V end was cut by 3 bases, the J end by 2 bases, with 13 bases between. The CDR3 contains 15 residues. The CDR3 sequence is CASSLSSLGNYGYTF. The CDR3 DNA is TGTGCCAGCAGTTTGTCCAGCCTTGGAAACTATGGCTACACCTTC.

This clonotype has at least ten counts. The V gene is TRBV19, the J gene TRBJ2-2; D is perhaps TRBD1 (5 bases). CDR3 size: 13 residues. Germline CDR1 is LNHDA and CDR2 is SQIVND (reference sequence). Trimming took 4 bases from V and 6 from J, leaving 9 bases between them. CDR3 nucleotides: TGTGCCAGTAGTAAGGGGTTATCCGGGGAGCTGTTTTTT. It specifies CASSKGLSGELFF.

This chain joins TRBV5-1 and TRBJ2-5; 7 nucleotides match TRBD1. Losses at the gene ends were 3 bases for V and 4 bases for J; bases not matched to a gene: 6. CDR1 is SGHRS, CDR2 YFSETQ, per germline. The CDR3 has 14 residues. The chain's CDR3 is CASSYGTDPETQYF. In DNA form, the CDR3 reads TGCGCCAGCAGCTACGGGACAGACCCAGAGACCCAGTACTTC. Supplemented by reference TRBV5-1 and TRBJ2-5, the full variable domain reads KAGVTQTPRYLIKTRGQQVTLSCSPISGHRSVSWYQQTPGQGLQFLFEYFSETQRNKGNFPGRFSGRQFSNSRSEMNVSTLELGDSALYLCASSYGTDPETQYFGPGTRLLVL.

For this clonotype: The germline gene is not matched at one end of the junction; a read error may be the cause. This chain uses TRBV19 with TRBJ1-5, with 7 bases matching TRBD1. Germline V gene sequence: CDR1 LNHDA, CDR2 SQIVND (reference sequence). CDR3 size: 18 residues. CDR3 sequence: CASSQVRQGLMGNQPQHF. The DNA of the CDR3 is TGTGCCAGTAGCCAGGTTCGACAGGGACTTATGGGAAATCAGCCTCAGCATTTT.

This clonotype was seen repeatedly, ten times or more. This chain joins TRBV6-5 and TRBJ2-2; 7 bases agree with TRBD1. The CDR3 consists of 15 residues. Per germline, CDR1 MNHEY and CDR2 SVGAGI. The trim removed 4 bases at V and 5 bases at J, leaving 7 bases unmatched. The chain's CDR3 is CASSSGGVWTGELFF. DNA of the CDR3: TGTGCCAGCAGTTCAGGGGGAGTATGGACCGGGGAGCTGTTTTTT.

There are many counts of this clonotype. The chain links TRBV30 to TRBJ1-2; the D is unclear. V shed 7 bases and J shed 8 bases, with 14 bases lying between them. Germline assignment: CDR1 GTSNPN and CDR2 SVGIG (reference sequence). The CDR3 is 11 amino acids. CDR3 coding DNA: TGTGCCTCCGGAGAACTAGGGGGCTACACCTTC. It yields the protein CASGELGGYTF. Combining the CDR3 with reference TRBV30 and TRBJ1-2 gives the whole variable domain SQTIHQWPATLVQPVGSPLSLECTVEGTSNPNLYWYRQAAGRGLQLLFYSVGIGQISSEVPQNLSASRPQDRQFILSSKKLLLSDSGFYLCASGELGGYTFGSGTRLTVV.

The table lists this clonotype with many counts. The V call is TRBV5-1, the J call TRBJ2-7, with TRBD2 as a possible D gene (6 bases). The CDR3 runs 13 residues. The germline V and J ends were trimmed by 4 bases and 4 bases, with 12 bases remaining between them. Germline V CDR1 and CDR2: SGHRS, YFSETQ. CDR3 amino acids: CASSRDLKYEQYF. The CDR3 DNA reads as TGCGCCAGCAGCAGGGACTTAAAATACGAGCAGTACTTC.